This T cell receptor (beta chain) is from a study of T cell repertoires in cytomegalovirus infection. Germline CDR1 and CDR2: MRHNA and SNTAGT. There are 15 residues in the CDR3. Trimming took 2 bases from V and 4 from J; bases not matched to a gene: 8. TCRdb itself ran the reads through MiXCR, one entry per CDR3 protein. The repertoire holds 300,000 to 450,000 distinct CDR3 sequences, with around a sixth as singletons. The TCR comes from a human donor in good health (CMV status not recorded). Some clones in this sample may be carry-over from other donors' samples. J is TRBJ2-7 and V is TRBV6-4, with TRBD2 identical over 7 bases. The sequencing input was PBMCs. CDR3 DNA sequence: TGTGCCAGCAGTGACCGAAGGCTAGCGGCGTACGAGCAGTACTTC. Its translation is CASSDRRLAAYEQYF.